Here is one T cell receptor (beta chain) with its context. Its antigen is still unknown. The record originates from a study of CD8 T cells in Susac syndrome. General study points: The TCR sequencing and HLA analysis in the study involved a relatively small number of individuals, as the study acknowledged.

TCR beta was sequenced from blood CD8+ and CD4+ T cells. The patients serving as multiple sclerosis controls were treatment-naive. They had stable or active relapsing-remitting disease and fulfilled revised McDonald criteria. V gave up 1 base and J gave up 6 bases, with 9 bases separating them. Germline CDR1 and CDR2: SEHNR and FQNEAQ (reference sequence). The CDR3 runs 13 residues. Random-hexamer reverse transcription was applied to about 0.45 to 1 ug RNA. The immunoSEQ assay covered 54 Vbeta and 13 Jbeta segments for CDR3. One entry per CDR3 protein results from TCRdb running MiXCR on the immunoSEQ multiplex PCR reads. The sample has approximately 190,000 distinct CDR3 sequences, more than 90% seen once.

The TCR originated in a human donor with multiple sclerosis. The material sequenced was CD4+ T cells from PBMCs. The rearrangement joins TRBV7-9 to TRBJ1-2; maybe TRBD1 (6 bases). The CDR3: CASSLVRGDGYTF. Here the CDR3 DNA reads TGTGCCAGCAGCTTAGTCAGGGGAGATGGCTACACCTTC.